This entry describes one TCR beta chain. This sample stems from a study of sequential checkpoint blockade in melanoma. Treatment noted: randomized to nivolumab then ipilimumab (arm A) or the reverse (arm B). The method was immunoSEQ multiplex PCR; TCRdb's version includes in-frame clones alone and lacks a portion of them. The table has over 25,000 clones, 70% to 80% seen once. V was shortened by 3 bases and J by 0 bases, with 12 bases between the two germline ends. Per germline, CDR1 SGHVS and CDR2 FNYEAQ. This CDR3 has 16 residues. The material sequenced was CD8+ T cells sorted from blood (inferred from file names), taken from a patient given nivolumab and ipilimumab in sequence. The sequence was collected from a human donor with melanoma. The J gene is TRBJ2-1, the V gene TRBV7-6; a weak D match, TRBD2 (5 bases). The CDR3 region has the DNA TGTGCCAGCAGCTTTCTACTAGAGAGCTCCTACAATGAGCAGTTCTTC. Amino acids: CASSFLLESSYNEQFF.